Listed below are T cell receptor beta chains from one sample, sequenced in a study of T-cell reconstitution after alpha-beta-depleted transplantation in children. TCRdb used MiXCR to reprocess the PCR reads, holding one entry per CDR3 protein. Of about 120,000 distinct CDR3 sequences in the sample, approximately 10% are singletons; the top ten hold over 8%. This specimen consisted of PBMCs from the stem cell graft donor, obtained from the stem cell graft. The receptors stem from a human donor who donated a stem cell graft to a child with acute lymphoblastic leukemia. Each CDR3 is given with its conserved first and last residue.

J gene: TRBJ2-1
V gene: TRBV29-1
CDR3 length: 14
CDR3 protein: CSVFDSGPPNEQFF

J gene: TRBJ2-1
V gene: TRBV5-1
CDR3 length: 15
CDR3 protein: CASSLALAGSNEQFF

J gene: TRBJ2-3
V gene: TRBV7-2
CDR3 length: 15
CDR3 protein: CASRVQGGSTDTQYF

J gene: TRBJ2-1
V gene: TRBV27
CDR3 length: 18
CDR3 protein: CASSLMGLAGGGANEQFF

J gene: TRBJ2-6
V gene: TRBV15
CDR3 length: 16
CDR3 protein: CATGYTGGAGANVLTF

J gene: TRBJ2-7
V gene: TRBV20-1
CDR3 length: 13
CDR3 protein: CSALRLGQSNQYF

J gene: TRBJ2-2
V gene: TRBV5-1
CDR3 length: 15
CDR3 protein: CASSRDSFLTGELFF

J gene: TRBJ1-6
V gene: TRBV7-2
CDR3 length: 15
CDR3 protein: CASSPPTGRYSPLHF

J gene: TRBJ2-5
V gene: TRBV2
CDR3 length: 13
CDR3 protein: CASSSRLGETQYF

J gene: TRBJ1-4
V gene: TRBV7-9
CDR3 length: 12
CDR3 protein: CASSNVGGDLFF

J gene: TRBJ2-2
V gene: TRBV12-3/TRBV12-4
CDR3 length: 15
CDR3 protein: CASSPDRGDTAELFF

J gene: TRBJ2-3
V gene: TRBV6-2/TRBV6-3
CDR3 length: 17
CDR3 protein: CASSYSEAETSTDTQYF

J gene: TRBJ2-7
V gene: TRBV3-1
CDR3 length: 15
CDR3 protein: CASSQGTPRVYEQYF

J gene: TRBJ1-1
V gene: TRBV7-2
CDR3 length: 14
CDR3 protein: CASSSRGSSTEAFF

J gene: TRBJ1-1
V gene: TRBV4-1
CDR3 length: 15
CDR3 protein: CASSQEWPPGTEAFF

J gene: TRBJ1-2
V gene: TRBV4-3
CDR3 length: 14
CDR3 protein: CASSQDKGDYGYTF

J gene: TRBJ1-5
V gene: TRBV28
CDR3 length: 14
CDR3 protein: CASSQDAGNQPQHF

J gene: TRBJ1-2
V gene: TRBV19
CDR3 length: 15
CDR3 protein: CASRLPGTGGYGYTF

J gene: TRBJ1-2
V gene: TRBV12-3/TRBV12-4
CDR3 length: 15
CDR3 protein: CASTLTGGRIDGYTF

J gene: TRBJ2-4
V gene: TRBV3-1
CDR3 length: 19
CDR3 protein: CACSQDSSVATSAKNIQYF

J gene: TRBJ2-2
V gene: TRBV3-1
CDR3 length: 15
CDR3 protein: CASSGLAENTGELFF

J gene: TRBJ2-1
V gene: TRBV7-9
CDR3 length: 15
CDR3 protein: CASSLGAGTNNEQFF

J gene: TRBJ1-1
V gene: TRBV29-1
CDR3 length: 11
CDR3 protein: CSVETRGMAFF

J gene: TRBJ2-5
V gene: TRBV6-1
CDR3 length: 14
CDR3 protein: CASSGRGFQETQYF

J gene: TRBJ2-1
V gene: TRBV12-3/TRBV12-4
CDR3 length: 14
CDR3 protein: CASSFGEAVNEQFF

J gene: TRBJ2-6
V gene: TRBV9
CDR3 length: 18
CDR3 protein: CASSPNTGAHSGANVLTF

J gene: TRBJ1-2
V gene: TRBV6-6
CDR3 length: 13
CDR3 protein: CASLLGGQDGYTF

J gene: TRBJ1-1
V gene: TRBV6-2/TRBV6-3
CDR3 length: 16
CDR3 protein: CASSKPGTGGLAEAFF

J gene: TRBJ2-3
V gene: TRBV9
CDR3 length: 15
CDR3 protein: CASSVAAVGTDTQYF

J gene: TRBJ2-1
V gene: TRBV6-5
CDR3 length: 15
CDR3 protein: CASSYGRDTYNEQFF

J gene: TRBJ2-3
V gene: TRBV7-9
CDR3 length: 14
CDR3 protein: CASSLGHITDTQYF

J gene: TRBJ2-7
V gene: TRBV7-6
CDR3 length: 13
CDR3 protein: CASSFGTGYEQYF

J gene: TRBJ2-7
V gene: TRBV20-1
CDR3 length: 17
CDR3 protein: CSATGLGTSGSRHEQYF

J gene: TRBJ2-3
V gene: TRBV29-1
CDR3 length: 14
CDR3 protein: CSVPGLGPTDTQYF

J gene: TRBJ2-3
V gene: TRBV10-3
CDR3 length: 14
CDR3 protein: CAISDLGGADTQYF

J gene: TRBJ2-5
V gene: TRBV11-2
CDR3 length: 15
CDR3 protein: CASSLAGTGSETQYF

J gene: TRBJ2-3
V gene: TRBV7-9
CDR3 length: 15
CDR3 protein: CASSLAASVTDTQYF

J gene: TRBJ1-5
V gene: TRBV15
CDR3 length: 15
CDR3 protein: CATQEGGQGYQPQHF

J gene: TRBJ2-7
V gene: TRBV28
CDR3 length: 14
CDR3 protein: CASSLLAGTYEQYF

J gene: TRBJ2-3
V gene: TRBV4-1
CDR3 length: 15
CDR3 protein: CASSQGLVSTDTQYF